This T cell receptor beta chain was captured in a study of blood T cells in healthy people across ages. Study as a whole: Template switching captured about one barcoded beta molecule per two T cells. Study observations and caveats: Per-million-T-cell TCR beta diversity fell roughly linearly with age.

Every sample yielded at least 6.5 million isolated PBMCs. Sample-barcoded 5' priming and a J-beta primer mix drove a second PCR of about 7 to 11 cycles. Each CDR3 protein is one row after TCRdb ran MiXCR on the 5' RACE reads. The data hold 550,000 to 800,000 distinct CDR3 sequences, with 20% to 25% observed a single time. With 6 bases clipped from V and 1 base from J, the junction kept 2 bases outside the gene matches. This CDR3 is 13 amino acids long. The germline V gene encodes CDR1 SGHRS and CDR2 YFSETQ. A few counts support this clonotype. Antigen specificity is unknown. The receptor's source is a man between 65 and 79 years old in good health. The chain links TRBV5-1 to TRBJ2-5, with TRBD2 identical over 8 bases. Sequencing was carried out using blood. The CDR3 here is CASTGGIQETQYF. The DNA for the CDR3 is TGCGCCAGCACGGGAGGGATCCAAGAGACCCAGTACTTC. The full variable domain, rest sourced from reference TRBV5-1 and TRBJ2-5, is KAGVTQTPRYLIKTRGQQVTLSCSPISGHRSVSWYQQTPGQGLQFLFEYFSETQRNKGNFPGRFSGRQFSNSRSEMNVSTLELGDSALYLCASTGGIQETQYFGPGTRLLVL.